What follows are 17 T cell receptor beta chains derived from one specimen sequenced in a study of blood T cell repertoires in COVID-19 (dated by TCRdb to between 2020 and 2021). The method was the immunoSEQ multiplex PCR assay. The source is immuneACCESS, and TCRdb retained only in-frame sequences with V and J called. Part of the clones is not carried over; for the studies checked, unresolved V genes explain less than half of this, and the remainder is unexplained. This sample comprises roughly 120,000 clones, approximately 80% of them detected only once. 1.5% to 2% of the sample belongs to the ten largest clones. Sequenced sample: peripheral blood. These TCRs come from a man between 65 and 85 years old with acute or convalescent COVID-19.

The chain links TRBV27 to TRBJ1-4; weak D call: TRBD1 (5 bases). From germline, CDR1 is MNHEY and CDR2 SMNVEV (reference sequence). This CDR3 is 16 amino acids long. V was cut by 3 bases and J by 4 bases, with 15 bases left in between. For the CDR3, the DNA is TGTGCCAGCAGTTTTTCGGCCAGACAGTTTAATGAAAAACTGTTTTTT. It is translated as CASSFSARQFNEKLFF.

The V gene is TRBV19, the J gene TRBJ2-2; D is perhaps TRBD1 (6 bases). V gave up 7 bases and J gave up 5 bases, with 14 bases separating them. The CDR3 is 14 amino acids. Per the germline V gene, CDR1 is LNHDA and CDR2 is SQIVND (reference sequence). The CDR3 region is CASIQRGFTGELFF. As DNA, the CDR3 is TGTGCCAGTATACAAAGGGGGTTTACCGGGGAGCTGTTTTTT.

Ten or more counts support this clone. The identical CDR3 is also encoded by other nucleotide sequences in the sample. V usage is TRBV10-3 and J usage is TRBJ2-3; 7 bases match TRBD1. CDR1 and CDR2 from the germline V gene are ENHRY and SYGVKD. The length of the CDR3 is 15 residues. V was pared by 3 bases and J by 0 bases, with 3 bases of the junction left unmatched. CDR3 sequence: CAISDLTGSTDTQYF. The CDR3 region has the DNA TGTGCCATCAGTGATCTGACAGGGAGCACAGATACGCAGTATTTT.

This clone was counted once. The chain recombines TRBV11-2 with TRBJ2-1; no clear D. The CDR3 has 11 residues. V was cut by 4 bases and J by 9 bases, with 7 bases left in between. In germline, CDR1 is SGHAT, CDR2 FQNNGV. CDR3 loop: CASSSSREQFF. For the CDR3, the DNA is TGTGCCAGCAGCTCTTCCCGTGAGCAGTTCTTC.

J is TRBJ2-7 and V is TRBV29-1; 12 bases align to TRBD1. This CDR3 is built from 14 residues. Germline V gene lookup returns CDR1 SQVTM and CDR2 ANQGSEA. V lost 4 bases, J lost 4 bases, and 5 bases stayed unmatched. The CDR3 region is CSVGDRGLIYEQYF. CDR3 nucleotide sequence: TGCAGCGTTGGGGACAGGGGGCTTATTTACGAGCAGTACTTC.

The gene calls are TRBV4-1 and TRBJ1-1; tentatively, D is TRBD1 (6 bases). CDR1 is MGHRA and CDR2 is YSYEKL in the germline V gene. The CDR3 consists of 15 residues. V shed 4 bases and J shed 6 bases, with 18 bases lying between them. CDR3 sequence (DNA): TGCGCCAGCAGCCGATCAACAGGGAGAGTCGCTGAAGCTTTCTTT. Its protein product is CASSRSTGRVAEAFF.

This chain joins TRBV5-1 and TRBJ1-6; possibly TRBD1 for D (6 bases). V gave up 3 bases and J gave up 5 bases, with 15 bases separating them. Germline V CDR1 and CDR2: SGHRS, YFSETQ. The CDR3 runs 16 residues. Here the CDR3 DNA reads TGCGCCAGCAGCTCTAGTATGCAGGGGAATAATTCACCCCTCCACTTT. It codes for CASSSSMQGNNSPLHF. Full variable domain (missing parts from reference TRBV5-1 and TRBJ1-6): KAGVTQTPRYLIKTRGQQVTLSCSPISGHRSVSWYQQTPGQGLQFLFEYFSETQRNKGNFPGRFSGRQFSNSRSEMNVSTLELGDSALYLCASSSSMQGNNSPLHFGNGTRLTVT.

CDR3 residues: CASSAGNYRSPLHF. DNA of the CDR3: TGTGCCAGCAGCGCGGGAAACTATCGTTCACCCCTCCACTTT. The V call is TRBV6-5, the J call TRBJ1-6; no firm D call. The length of the CDR3 is 14 residues. V was pared by 6 bases and J by 9 bases, with 15 bases between. Germline V gene data show CDR1 as MNHEY and CDR2 as SVGAGI.

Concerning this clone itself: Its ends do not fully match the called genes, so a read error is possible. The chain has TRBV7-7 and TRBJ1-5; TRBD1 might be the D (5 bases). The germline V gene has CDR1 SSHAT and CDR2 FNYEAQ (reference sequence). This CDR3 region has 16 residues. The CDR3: CASSLKGLYSNQPQHF. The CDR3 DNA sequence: TGTGCTAGCAGCCTTAAGGGGTTGTATAGCAATCAGCCCCAGCATTTT.

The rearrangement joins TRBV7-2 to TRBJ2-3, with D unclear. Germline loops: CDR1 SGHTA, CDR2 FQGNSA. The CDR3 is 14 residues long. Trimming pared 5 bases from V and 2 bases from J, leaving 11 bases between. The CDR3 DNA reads TGTGCCAGCAGCCCCGGTGAAGTCACAGATACGCAGTATTTT. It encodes CASSPGEVTDTQYF.

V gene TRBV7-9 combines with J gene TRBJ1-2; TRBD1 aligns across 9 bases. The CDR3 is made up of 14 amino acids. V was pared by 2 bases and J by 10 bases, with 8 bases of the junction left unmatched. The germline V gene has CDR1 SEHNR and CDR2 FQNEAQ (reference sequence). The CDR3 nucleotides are TGTGCCAGCAGCTTAAGGGGACAGGGAGTGTCCTACACCTTC. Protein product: CASSLRGQGVSYTF.

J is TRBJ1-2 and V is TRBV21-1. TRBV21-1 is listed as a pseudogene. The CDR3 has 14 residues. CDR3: CASSKTQDSYGYTF. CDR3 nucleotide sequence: TGTGCCAGCAGCAAGACGCAGGACTCCTATGGCTACACCTTC.

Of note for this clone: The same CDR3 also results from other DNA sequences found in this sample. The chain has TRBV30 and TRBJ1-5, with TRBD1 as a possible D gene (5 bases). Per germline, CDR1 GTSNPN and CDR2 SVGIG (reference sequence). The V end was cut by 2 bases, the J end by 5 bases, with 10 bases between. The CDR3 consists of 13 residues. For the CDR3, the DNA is TGTGCCTGGAGTAGGGGCCCAGATCAGCCCCAGCATTTT. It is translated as CAWSRGPDQPQHF. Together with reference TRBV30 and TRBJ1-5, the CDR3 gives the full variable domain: SQTIHQWPATLVQPVGSPLSLECTVEGTSNPNLYWYRQAAGRGLQLLFYSVGIGQISSEVPQNLSASRPQDRQFILSSKKLLLSDSGFYLCAWSRGPDQPQHFGDGTRLSIL.

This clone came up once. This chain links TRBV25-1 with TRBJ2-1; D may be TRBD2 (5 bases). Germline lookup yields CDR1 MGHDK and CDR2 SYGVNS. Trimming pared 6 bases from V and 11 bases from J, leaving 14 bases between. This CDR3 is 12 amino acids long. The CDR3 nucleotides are TGTGCCAGCAGCCTATCCCGGGGAAAGCAGTTCTTC. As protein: CASSLSRGKQFF.

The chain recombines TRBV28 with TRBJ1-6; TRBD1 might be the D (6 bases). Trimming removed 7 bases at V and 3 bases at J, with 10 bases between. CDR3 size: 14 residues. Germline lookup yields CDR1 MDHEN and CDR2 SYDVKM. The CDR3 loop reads CASTTGHYNSPLHF. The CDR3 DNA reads TGTGCCAGCACAACGGGACACTATAATTCACCCCTCCACTTT.

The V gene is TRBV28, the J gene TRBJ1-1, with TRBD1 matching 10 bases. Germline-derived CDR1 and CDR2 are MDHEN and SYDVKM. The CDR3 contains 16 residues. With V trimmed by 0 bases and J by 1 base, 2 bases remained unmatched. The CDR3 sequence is CASSLWGTGENTEAFF. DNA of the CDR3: TGTGCCAGCAGTTTATGGGGGACAGGGGAGAACACTGAAGCTTTCTTT.

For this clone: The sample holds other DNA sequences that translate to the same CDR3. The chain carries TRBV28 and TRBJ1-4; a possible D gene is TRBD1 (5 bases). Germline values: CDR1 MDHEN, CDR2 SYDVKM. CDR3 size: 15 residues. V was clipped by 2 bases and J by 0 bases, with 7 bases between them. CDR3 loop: CASSLAGATNEKLFF. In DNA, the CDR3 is TGTGCCAGCAGTTTAGCGGGGGCAACTAATGAAAAACTGTTTTTT.